Following are 15 T cell receptor beta chains from one sample sequenced in a study of graft-versus-host responses after intestinal transplantation. TCRdb keeps only in-frame clones here, not all; method: immunoSEQ multiplex PCR. The sample lists more than 95,000 clones; over 75% were seen once. Their antigens remain unidentified. The starting material was unstimulated CD4+ T cells sorted from spleen or lymph node cells, obtained before intestinal transplant. All receptors come from a human donor who received an intestinal transplant.

The genes are TRBV19 and TRBJ2-1; D gene ambiguous. The ends were cut back, 3 bases at V and 5 bases at J, with 11 bases in the middle. This CDR3 comprises 14 residues. The germline V gene has CDR1 LNHDA and CDR2 SQIVND (reference sequence). CDR3 protein: CASSIWLGNNEQFF. The CDR3 DNA reads as TGTGCCAGTAGTATTTGGCTTGGGAACAATGAGCAGTTCTTC.

The chain combines TRBV6-6 with TRBJ2-7; 12 nucleotides match TRBD2. The trim removed 8 bases at V and 8 bases at J, leaving 10 bases unmatched. Germline assignment: CDR1 MNHNY and CDR2 SVGAGI (reference sequence). CDR3 length: 14 residues. Here the CDR3 DNA reads TGTGCCAGCGGACTACTAGCGGGAGGATCTAAGCAGTACTTC. Translation gives CASGLLAGGSKQYF.

The CDR3 nucleotides read TGTGCCAGCAGCGAAGCGGGGGGGACCTACGAGCAGTACTTC. It encodes CASSEAGGTYEQYF. The gene calls are TRBV6-5 and TRBJ2-7, with TRBD2 matching over 10 bases. Germline V gene lookup returns CDR1 MNHEY and CDR2 SVGAGI. V shed 6 bases and J 2 bases; nucleotides not matched to a gene: 4. The CDR3 sequence is 14 residues long.

The rearrangement uses TRBV6-5 and TRBJ2-5; no clear D. The ends were cut back, 2 bases at V and 4 bases at J, with 8 bases in the middle. CDR3 length: 13 amino acids. Germline V gene data show CDR1 as MNHEY and CDR2 as SVGAGI. The CDR3 nucleotides read TGTGCCAGCAGTTACCGGTCGGGAGAGACCCAGTACTTC. Protein product: CASSYRSGETQYF.

The rearrangement joins TRBV7-3 to TRBJ1-1; D perhaps matches TRBD1 (5 bases). This CDR3 is 13 amino acids long. V gave up 3 bases and J gave up 7 bases, with 12 bases separating them. CDR1 SGHTA and CDR2 FQGTGA come from the germline V gene. Here the CDR3 DNA reads TGTGCCAGCAGCTTGGGTCTGGGGGTTGAAGCTTTCTTT. Its protein product is CASSLGLGVEAFF. Supplemented by reference TRBV7-3 and TRBJ1-1, the full variable domain reads GAGVSQTPSNKVTEKGKYVELRCDPISGHTALYWYRQSLGQGPEFLIYFQGTGAADDSGLPNDRFFAVRPEGSVSTLKIQRTERGDSAVYLCASSLGLGVEAFFGQGTRLTVV.

The rearrangement links TRBV6-6 to TRBJ2-3; D assignment may be TRBD1 or TRBD2 (5 bases each). The germline V gene encodes CDR1 MNHNY and CDR2 SVGAGI (reference sequence). This CDR3 is 16 amino acids long. V lost 7 bases, J lost 0 bases, and 17 bases lay in between. CDR3 sequence (DNA): TGTGCCAGCATGGAACCGGGACGTACTAGCACAGATACGCAGTATTTT. It translates to CASMEPGRTSTDTQYF.

The chain has TRBV5-1 and TRBJ2-2; the D gene is possibly TRBD1 (5 bases). The CDR3 loop spans 14 amino acids. CDR1 is SGHRS and CDR2 is YFSETQ in the germline V gene. V was pared by 3 bases and J by 0 bases, with 6 bases between. The CDR3 nucleotides read TGCGCCAGCAGCTGGACACCGAACACCGGGGAGCTGTTTTTT. Translation: CASSWTPNTGELFF.

This rearrangement joins TRBV9 to TRBJ2-7; D not resolved. V shed 0 bases and J shed 3 bases, with 7 bases lying between them. Per the germline V gene, CDR1 is SGDLS and CDR2 is YYNGEE. This CDR3 has 13 residues. The CDR3 nucleotides are TGTGCCAGCAGCGTAGAGCCCAACTACGAGCAGTACTTC. It encodes CASSVEPNYEQYF.

In this sample, this clone turned up once. The CDR3 DNA follows: TGTGCCAGCAGGCCGACAGATACGCAGTATTTT. Amino acids: CASRPTDTQYF. The chain links TRBV2 to TRBJ2-3; D ambiguous. Germline CDR1 reads SNHLY; CDR2 reads FYNNEI. Deletions cut 6 bases from V and 3 bases from J, with 4 bases between. The CDR3 is 11 amino acids.

CDR3 nucleotides: TGTGCCAGCAACCTGGGACAGGGGGAACCCTACGAGCAGTACTTC. Its protein is CASNLGQGEPYEQYF. The rearrangement links TRBV6-4 to TRBJ2-7; 11 nucleotides line up with TRBD1. CDR3 length equals 15 residues. The junction had 7 bases not matched to a gene; V was cut back by 7 bases and J by 2 bases. Per the germline V gene, CDR1 is MRHNA and CDR2 is SNTAGT.

The CDR3 DNA reads TGTGCCAGCAGTGACCTCGGGACGGCCTATGGCTACACCTTC. It yields the protein CASSDLGTAYGYTF. The rearrangement uses TRBV2 and TRBJ1-2; the D gene is possibly TRBD1 (5 bases). The CDR3 has 14 amino acids. V was cut by 3 bases and J by 4 bases, with 12 bases left in between. Germline V gene data show CDR1 as SNHLY and CDR2 as FYNNEI.

The chain has TRBV9 and TRBJ2-5; the D is unclear. Deletions cut 0 bases from V and 1 base from J, with 7 bases between. The germline gives CDR1 SGDLS, CDR2 YYNGEE. The CDR3 sequence is 14 residues long. The CDR3 nucleotides are TGTGCCAGCAGCGTAGGACCGCTCCAAGAGACCCAGTACTTC. Amino acids: CASSVGPLQETQYF.

The CDR3 bases are TGTGCCAGCAGCCCCCGGGGGGGGTCTGAAGCTTTCTTT. As protein: CASSPRGGSEAFF. The V and J genes are TRBV5-4 and TRBJ1-1; D may be TRBD1 (5 bases). There are 13 residues in the CDR3. Trimming shortened V by 4 bases and J by 6 bases, and 13 bases separated the two germline ends. Germline CDR1 reads SGHNT; CDR2 reads YYREEE (reference sequence).

V usage is TRBV4-1 and J usage is TRBJ2-7; no firm D call. CDR1 is MGHRA, CDR2 YSYEKL, per germline. Trimming left V 1 base short and J 2 bases short, with 9 bases between. This CDR3 is 14 amino acids long. Written as DNA, the CDR3 is TGCGCCAGCAGCCAAGTCGCGCTTCCCTACGAGCAGTACTTC. It is translated as CASSQVALPYEQYF.

The rearrangement links TRBV15 to TRBJ1-2, with TRBD1 identical over 10 bases. With V trimmed by 0 bases and J by 7 bases, 11 bases remained unmatched. This CDR3 region has 17 residues. Germline CDR1 LNHNV, CDR2 YYDKDF (reference sequence). The CDR3 loop is CATSRDVTLTGGSGYTF. The CDR3 nucleotides are TGTGCCACCAGCAGAGATGTAACGTTGACAGGGGGCTCTGGCTACACCTTC.